The 6 T cell receptor beta chains below all came from one sample that was sequenced in a study of cytomegalovirus exposure and HLA in healthy donors. The PCR employed 60 Vbeta primers together with 13 Jbeta primers. TCRdb keeps only in-frame clones here, not all; method: immunoSEQ multiplex PCR. The sample holds 70,000 to 95,000 clones, roughly 80% seen once. The source material was PBMCs. The receptors originated from a man aged 30 to 45 in good health and CMV-seropositive.

J is TRBJ2-2 and V is TRBV2, with D possibly TRBD1 on 6 matching bases. The germline gives CDR1 SNHLY, CDR2 FYNNEI. There are 16 residues in the CDR3. Trimming removed 3 bases from V and 0 bases from J, with 11 bases in between. The CDR3 loop is CASSEDSATNTGELFF. The CDR3 coding sequence is TGTGCCAGCAGTGAGGACAGCGCTACGAACACCGGGGAGCTGTTTTTT.

The rearrangement links TRBV30 to TRBJ1-5; D uncertain. This CDR3 comprises 14 residues. CDR1 GTSNPN and CDR2 SVGIG come from the germline V gene (reference sequence). The germline V and J ends were trimmed by 1 base and 1 base, with 8 bases remaining between them. The CDR3 loop reads CAWSEDLSNQPQHF. Written as DNA, the CDR3 is TGTGCCTGGAGTGAAGACTTAAGCAATCAGCCCCAGCATTTT.

The rearrangement links TRBV5-4 to TRBJ2-5, with 9 nucleotides matching TRBD1. Matching the DNA end better, TRBJ2-7 makes the J call doubtful. The CDR3 is 13 residues long. Looked up from germline, CDR1 is SGHNT and CDR2 is YYREEE (reference sequence). The CDR3 reads CAAARQGAYEQYF. The CDR3 nucleotides are TGTGCCGCGGCGCGACAGGGGGCCTACGAGCAGTACTTC.

The rearrangement joins TRBV11-1 to TRBJ1-2, with TRBD1 matching 8 bases. Germline CDR1 and CDR2: SGHAT and FQDESV (reference sequence). The V and J ends lost 3 bases and 2 bases, in that order; junction bases with no gene match: 5. The CDR3 consists of 15 residues. CDR3 sequence (DNA): TGTGCCAGCAGCTTGGGACAGGCCGGAAACTATGGCTACACCTTC. Translating gives CASSLGQAGNYGYTF.

This chain joins TRBV29-1 and TRBJ2-2, with a possible D match to TRBD2 (7 bases). This CDR3 has 14 residues. Germline loops: CDR1 SQVTM, CDR2 ANQGSEA. Trimming took 7 bases from V and 1 from J, leaving 13 bases between them. The CDR3 loop reads CSAGGGGNTGELFF. The CDR3 region has the DNA TGCAGCGCTGGGGGCGGGGGGAACACCGGGGAGCTGTTTTTT.

The rearrangement joins TRBV9 to TRBJ2-3, with TRBD2 matching 8 bases. The CDR3 totals 16 residues. Trimming cost V 2 bases and J 2 bases; bases outside gene matches: 7. CDR1 is SGDLS, CDR2 YYNGEE, per germline. CDR3 DNA: TGTGCCAGCAGCGTCCCTCGCGGGGGGATCACAGATACGCAGTATTTT. Translated, it gives CASSVPRGGITDTQYF. Full variable domain (missing parts from reference TRBV9 and TRBJ2-3): DSGVTQTPKHLITATGQRVTLRCSPRSGDLSVYWYQQSLDQGLQFLIQYYNGEERAKGNILERFSAQQFPDLHSELNLSSLELGDSALYFCASSVPRGGITDTQYFGPGTRLTVL.